This TCR beta chain was identified in a study of blood T cell repertoires in COVID-19 (TCRdb year 2020). Regarding the complete study: Samples covering the acute and convalescent phases of COVID-19 were provided by collaborators in the United States, Italy and Spain. A freely available public database, intended as a resource for researchers studying the immune response to SARS-CoV-2, is where the repertoires were released. Samples were obtained from the ongoing ImmuneRACE study (first 160 participants) and from 1,254 subjects provided by 6 global collaborators. Where HLA class I and class II types were available, the types were taken from metadata supplied by the sample provider, not from assay-based typing. The prospective study material was composed of cDNA or gDNA derived from T cells, B-cell-depleted T cells, or PBMCs. A de-identified subject ID, COVID-19 status, age in years and sex were almost always included in the sample metadata. Deeply sampled blood TCRbeta repertoires from subjects exposed to, actively infected with, or recovered from COVID-19 were included in the dataset.

As for this clone: It lacks a known antigen. The sample holds no much larger clone one base away, and base qualities are not on file.

Based on the germline V gene, the CDR1 and CDR2 sequences are SGDLS and YYNGEE. The CDR3 has 14 amino acids, counting the end cysteine and phenylalanine. CDR3 DNA is the only sequence kept; it has 42 bases, read in frame from the first base. V loses 4 bases of germline sequence and J loses 9 bases, and the interval between the two ends is 20 bases. The full study reports these points: How much clinical and demographic metadata was included differed by source and by participant, and the metadata was provided uncurated.

Whole blood was collected in K2EDTA tubes by collaborating institutions according to the institutions' own protocols. For TCRbeta analysis, collaborators shipped samples as frozen whole blood, isolated PBMCs, or DNA extracted from either of those sample types. TCRbeta CDR3 regions were amplified from genomic DNA using the immunoSEQ Assay, a bias-controlled multiplex PCR. The authors' analysis ran thus. The number of nucleated cells in each sample was estimated from the amplification of reference gene primers within the assay. To quantify the absolute abundance of each unique TCRbeta CDR3 rearrangement, sequence reads were collapsed and filtered. For each sample, productive Simpson clonality was calculated as the square root of Simpson's diversity index across productive rearrangements. The clones in this table, taken by TCRdb from immuneACCESS, are in-frame only. Not every clone is retained; where verified, under half of the shortfall comes from an unresolved V gene, and the cause of the rest is unknown. Clone size and V and J calls were adopted from that table, with D and trimming inferred from the DNA. In all, the sample holds about 230,000 clones, and around four fifths of those were seen once. The ten biggest clones cover 5% to 6% of the sample.

The sequenced sample was peripheral blood. This sequence originates from a man older than 75 with acute or convalescent COVID-19. The rearrangement joined TRBV9 to TRBJ2-7; TRBD1 is a possible D gene, resting on 5 matching bases. The DNA reads TGTGCCAGCAGCCCAACAGGACGGTCCCTCGCGCAGTACTTC. Its coded protein is CASSPTGRSLAQYF.